Detailed here is one T cell receptor (beta chain). Its antigen is as yet unknown. Clones were sequenced by immunoSEQ multiplex PCR, and TCRdb holds only the in-frame ones, with some missing. Among 100,000 to 110,000 clones listed, approximately 87% were seen once. The CDR3 has 13 amino acids. Germline CDR1 is SNHLY and CDR2 is FYNNEI. V lost 11 bases to trimming and J lost 1 base, with 12 bases between them. This sample is drawn from a study of T cell responses to AZD1222 COVID-19 vaccine. Whole-study findings and limits: Repertoire samples came only from after the peak T cell response. Among spike-specific TCRs, nearly half reportedly target unmutated variant regions. The study found Spike-specific TCR breadth and depth rose after two AZD1222 doses. White British people made up most donors, females outnumbered males, and clonal diversity was possibly underestimated.

The chain couples TRBV2 to TRBJ1-5; tentative D call: TRBD1 (5 bases). The source material was peripheral blood, sampled on day 0 of MenACWY control vaccination. This TCR derives from an adult in good health. CDR3 DNA: TGTGCCGGGGGGGGTTTGAGCAATCAGCCCCAGCATTTT. This encodes CAGGGLSNQPQHF.